Below, 24 T cell receptor beta chains from the same sample are listed, as sequenced in a study of T-cell reconstitution after alpha-beta-depleted transplantation in children. Unique molecular identifiers were incorporated when the TCRbeta library was constructed. MiXCR, applied by TCRdb to the PCR reads, yields one record per CDR3 protein. In the table there are 670,000 or so distinct CDR3 sequences, over 10% of which are singletons. The sequencing here drew on PBMCs, taken before TCRalphabeta/CD19-depleted stem cell transplant. These receptors were collected from a girl aged 2 to 9 with congenital amegakaryocytic thrombocytopenia, due to receive a stem cell transplant.

The chain couples TRBV7-9 to TRBJ1-1, with D tentatively TRBD1 (6 bases). The CDR3 totals 16 residues. The V and J ends lost 5 bases and 0 bases respectively, with 16 bases between them. Germline loops: CDR1 SEHNR, CDR2 FQNEAQ (reference sequence). CDR3 sequence (DNA): TGTGCCAGCAGCCCTGAGGAGGGGGTCCTGAACACTGAAGCTTTCTTT. This encodes CASSPEEGVLNTEAFF.

This clonotype was seen ten or more times. This chain uses TRBV20-1 with TRBJ2-3, with D perhaps matching TRBD1 or TRBD2 (5 bases each). CDR1 is DFQATT and CDR2 is SNEGSKA in the germline V gene (reference sequence). Trimming cost V 6 bases and J 2 bases, with 9 bases left between them. The CDR3 has 12 amino acids. The CDR3 nucleotides read TGCAGTGCCAGGGACCCCACAGATACGCAGTATTTT. Translation: CSARDPTDTQYF.

This clonotype was detected many times. The chain couples TRBV5-1 to TRBJ2-1; D is ambiguous. V was clipped by 3 bases and J by 6 bases, with 13 bases between them. This CDR3 comprises 14 residues. CDR1 is SGHRS, CDR2 YFSETQ, per germline. The CDR3 coding sequence is TGCGCCAGCAGCTCGGAGACCAAGTTCAATGAGCAGTTCTTC. This translates into CASSSETKFNEQFF.

In its sample, this clonotype was seen many times. V is TRBV12-3 or TRBV12-4 and J is TRBJ2-7; the D call may be TRBD1 or TRBD2 (5 bases each). The CDR3 consists of 14 residues. Deletions cut 2 bases from V and 3 bases from J, with 11 bases between. In DNA, the CDR3 is TGTGCCAGCAGTTTAACGGGACCCGGCTACGAGCAGTACTTC. Its translation: CASSLTGPGYEQYF.

In this sample, this clonotype turned up many times. This chain links TRBV7-9 with TRBJ2-7, with D possibly being TRBD2 (5 bases). Germline V gene data show CDR1 as SEHNR and CDR2 as FQNEAQ (reference sequence). The CDR3 covers 16 residues. Trimming shortened V by 1 base and J by 4 bases, and 17 bases separated the two germline ends. This CDR3 is CASSLEGDPSIYEQYF. Written as DNA, the CDR3 is TGTGCCAGCAGCTTAGAGGGAGACCCCAGTATTTACGAGCAGTACTTC.

The chain links TRBV20-1 to TRBJ1-5; tentative D call: TRBD1 (5 bases). The CDR3 is 14 amino acids. Germline V CDR1 and CDR2: DFQATT, SNEGSKA (reference sequence). V lost 1 base and J lost 7, with 14 bases in between. The chain's CDR3 is CSARGGPEGQPQHF. CDR3 DNA: TGCAGTGCTAGAGGTGGCCCAGAGGGGCAGCCCCAGCATTTT.

This clonotype was found many times. The CDR3 sequence: CASSSQDYANVLTF. The CDR3 DNA is TGTGCCAGCAGCTCCCAGGACTACGCCAACGTCCTGACTTTC. This chain connects TRBV7-9 to TRBJ2-6; possible D gene TRBD2, 6 bases. The CDR3 totals 14 residues. V shed 4 bases and J shed 7 bases, with 11 bases lying between them. Germline V gives CDR1 SEHNR, CDR2 FQNEAQ (reference sequence).

At least ten counts were recorded for this clonotype. The J gene is TRBJ2-2, the V gene TRBV7-7; D is undetermined. CDR3 length: 13 amino acids. Trimming stripped 5 bases from V and 6 bases from J, with 10 bases between. Looked up from germline, CDR1 is SSHAT and CDR2 is FNYEAQ (reference sequence). As DNA, the CDR3 is TGTGCCAGCAGCCCAGCCCCGGCCGGGGAGCTGTTTTTT. Protein: CASSPAPAGELFF.

In its sample, this clonotype was seen many times. This chain uses TRBV5-1 with TRBJ2-7; D might be TRBD1 (5 bases). The CDR3 is made up of 14 amino acids. Germline V gene lookup returns CDR1 SGHRS and CDR2 YFSETQ. V dropped 4 bases and J dropped 2 bases, with 13 bases sitting between them. The CDR3 is CASSVGLSTYEQYF. In nucleotides, the CDR3 is TGCGCCAGCAGCGTGGGGCTTTCCACCTACGAGCAGTACTTC.

The chain combines TRBV11-2 with TRBJ2-5, with 10 nucleotides matching TRBD1. The CDR3 length is 14 residues. The germline CDR1 and CDR2 sequences are SGHAT and FQNNGV. V lost 7 bases, J lost 5 bases, and 7 bases stayed unmatched. The CDR3 spells CASNRDRGSETQYF. The CDR3 DNA is TGTGCCAGCAACAGGGACAGGGGAAGCGAGACCCAGTACTTC.

This chain links TRBV19 with TRBJ2-1; 10 nucleotides match TRBD2. J lost 8 bases, V lost 5 bases, and 6 bases had no gene match. CDR3 length: 14 residues. CDR1 is LNHDA, CDR2 SQIVND, per germline (reference sequence). CDR3 sequence (DNA): TGTGCCAGTAGTGGCGCCGGGACTAGCGATGAGCAGTTCTTC. Amino acids: CASSGAGTSDEQFF.

This chain links TRBV20-1 with TRBJ2-7, with 8 bases fitting TRBD2. The CDR3 spans 11 residues. V lost 6 bases, J lost 6 bases, and 4 bases stayed unmatched. In germline, CDR1 is DFQATT, CDR2 SNEGSKA (reference sequence). The chain's CDR3 is CSAKRGGEQYF. DNA for the CDR3: TGCAGTGCCAAACGGGGGGGCGAGCAGTACTTC.

Only a few counts were recorded for this clonotype. This rearrangement joins TRBV30 to TRBJ1-1; D ambiguous. This CDR3 is built from 14 residues. Germline CDR1 GTSNPN, CDR2 SVGIG (reference sequence). With 3 bases removed from V and 1 base from J, the gap between germline ends came to 12 bases. The CDR3 loop reads CAWRWGIGNTEAFF. The CDR3, as DNA: TGTGCCTGGAGGTGGGGTATAGGGAACACTGAAGCTTTCTTT.

This clonotype was counted a few times. The CDR3 loop reads CASSIERFTEAFF. The DNA of the CDR3 is TGTGCCAGTAGTATCGAGAGATTCACTGAAGCTTTCTTT. V is TRBV19 and J is TRBJ1-1; D not resolved. Trimming pared 3 bases from V and 4 bases from J, leaving 9 bases between. Germline assignment: CDR1 LNHDA and CDR2 SQIVND (reference sequence). The CDR3 contains 13 residues.

This clonotype was counted ten times or more. The rearrangement uses TRBV5-1 and TRBJ2-7, with D hard to call. Per germline, CDR1 SGHRS and CDR2 YFSETQ. The CDR3 loop spans 15 amino acids. V was pared by 1 base and J by 0 bases, with 11 bases between. The chain's CDR3 is CASSLQPGNSYEQYF. The DNA for the CDR3 is TGCGCCAGCAGCTTGCAGCCTGGCAACTCCTACGAGCAGTACTTC.

This clonotype was found a few times. The rearrangement links TRBV29-1 to TRBJ2-5; the D is unclear. Looked up from germline, CDR1 is SQVTM and CDR2 is ANQGSEA. V lost 4 bases, J lost 3 bases, and 9 bases lay in between. This CDR3 is 12 amino acids long. CDR3 amino acids: CSVVGKEETQYF. DNA for the CDR3: TGCAGCGTTGTGGGGAAAGAAGAGACCCAGTACTTC.

There are a few counts of this clonotype. A read error is possible here, since a much larger clone lies one base away. The gene calls are TRBV20-1 and TRBJ2-7, with D tentatively TRBD1 (6 bases). The CDR3 sequence is 13 residues long. Germline values: CDR1 DFQATT, CDR2 SNEGSKA (reference sequence). The CDR3 region is CSARAGQSYEPYF. The CDR3 DNA sequence: TGCAGTGCTAGAGCCGGACAGTCCTACGAGCCGTACTTC.

A few counts support this clonotype. The genes are TRBV24-1 and TRBJ2-1, with TRBD1 matching 9 bases. The length of the CDR3 is 16 residues. Germline CDR1 KGHDR, CDR2 SFDVKD. V lost 3 bases to trimming and J lost 2 bases; unmatched junction nucleotides: 4. The CDR3 sequence is CATSDITGGAYNEQFF. The CDR3 bases are TGTGCCACCAGTGATATAACAGGGGGCGCCTACAATGAGCAGTTCTTC.

This chain connects TRBV5-1 to TRBJ2-1; the D is unclear. The V gene lost 6 bases and the J gene lost 4 bases, with 17 bases spanning the gap. This CDR3 has 15 residues. Germline CDR1 and CDR2: SGHRS and YFSETQ. The CDR3 DNA is TGCGCCAGCACGGGTGGCGGCGGAAAATACAATGAGCAGTTCTTC. This codes for CASTGGGGKYNEQFF.

This clonotype has just a few counts. The rearrangement links TRBV3-1 to TRBJ2-3, with 8 bases that match TRBD2. Germline CDR1 and CDR2: LGHDT and YNNKEL (reference sequence). The V gene end was trimmed by 1 base and the J gene end by 2 bases; junction bases not matched to a gene: 8. The CDR3 is 17 amino acids. As DNA, the CDR3 is TGTGCCAGCAGCCAAGGAGTAGGTAGCGGGACCACAGATACGCAGTATTTT. Translation gives CASSQGVGSGTTDTQYF.

This rearrangement joins TRBV7-2 to TRBJ2-5; 8 bases fit TRBD2. The ends lost 2 bases at V and 1 base at J; junction bases unmatched: 3. Germline CDR1 reads SGHTA; CDR2 reads FQGNSA. The CDR3 length is 15 residues. The CDR3 here is CASSLSGSLQETQYF. The CDR3 DNA sequence: TGTGCCAGCAGCTTAAGCGGGAGTCTCCAAGAGACCCAGTACTTC.

The chain joins TRBV7-6 to TRBJ1-3; D may be TRBD1 (6 bases). The germline CDR1 and CDR2 sequences are SGHVS and FNYEAQ. Trimming took off 2 bases at V and 0 bases at J, with 14 bases between the two ends. The CDR3 runs to 17 residues. The CDR3 DNA sequence: TGTGCCAGCAGCTTATACACCGTAGGGGGCTCTGGAAACACCATATATTTT. It translates to CASSLYTVGGSGNTIYF.

This clonotype was seen ten or more times. CDR3 in amino acids: CSVDPERPEAFF. The CDR3 region has the DNA TGCAGCGTGGACCCAGAGAGACCTGAAGCTTTCTTT. This chain links TRBV29-1 with TRBJ1-1; D remains unclear. Looked up from germline, CDR1 is SQVTM and CDR2 is ANQGSEA. The ends were cut back, 6 bases at V and 6 bases at J, with 14 bases in the middle. This CDR3 has 12 amino acids.

This clonotype was detected many times. The chain carries TRBV15 and TRBJ2-1; D gene unclear. The CDR3 is made up of 14 amino acids. V shed 0 bases and J shed 5 bases, with 8 bases lying between them. CDR1 is LNHNV, CDR2 YYDKDF, per germline (reference sequence). CDR3 DNA: TGTGCCACCAGCAGAGATCAACCTCACAATGAGCAGTTCTTC. Residues: CATSRDQPHNEQFF. The full variable domain, in which reference TRBV15 and TRBJ2-1 provide the parts outside the CDR3, is DAMVIQNPRYQVTQFGKPVTLSCSQTLNHNVMYWYQQKSSQAPKLLFHYYDKDFNNEADTPDNFQSRRPNTSFCFLDIRSPGLGDTAMYLCATSRDQPHNEQFFGPGTRLTVL.